The clone carrying this T cell receptor (beta chain) was counted only a few times. The time point here: recipient sample about 28 days before transplant, after cytoreduction. With 1 base removed from V and 4 bases from J, the gap between germline ends came to 5 bases. Germline assignment: CDR1 SNHLY and CDR2 FYNNEI. The CDR3 loop spans 13 amino acids. The sample belongs to a study of T cell clonotyping in hematopoietic cell transplantation. Data came from immunoSEQ multiplex PCR; TCRdb stores just in-frame clones and leaves some out. The table includes roughly 9,300 clones, around 90% detected once. The chain links TRBV2 to TRBJ1-5; D unclear. The TCR originated in a woman aged 45-59 years with chronic myeloid leukemia. Some clones in this sample may be carry-over from other donors' samples. The source was peripheral blood mononuclear cells, collected before stem cell transplant. The CDR3 protein is CASSEDLNQPQHF. The CDR3 DNA follows: TGTGCCAGCAGTGAAGATCTGAATCAGCCCCAGCATTTT.